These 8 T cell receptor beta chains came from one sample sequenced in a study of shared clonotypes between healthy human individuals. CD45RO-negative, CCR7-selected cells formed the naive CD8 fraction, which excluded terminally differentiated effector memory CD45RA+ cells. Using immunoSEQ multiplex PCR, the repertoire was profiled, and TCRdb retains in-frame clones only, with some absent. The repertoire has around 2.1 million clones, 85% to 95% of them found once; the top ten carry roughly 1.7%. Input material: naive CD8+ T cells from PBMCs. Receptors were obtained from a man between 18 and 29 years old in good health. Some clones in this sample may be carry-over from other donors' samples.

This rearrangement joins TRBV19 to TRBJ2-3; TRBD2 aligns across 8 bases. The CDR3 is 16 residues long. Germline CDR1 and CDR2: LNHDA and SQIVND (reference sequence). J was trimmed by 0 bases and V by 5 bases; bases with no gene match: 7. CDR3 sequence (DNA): TGTGCCAGTAGTCTTAATAGCGGGATCAGCACAGATACGCAGTATTTT. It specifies CASSLNSGISTDTQYF.

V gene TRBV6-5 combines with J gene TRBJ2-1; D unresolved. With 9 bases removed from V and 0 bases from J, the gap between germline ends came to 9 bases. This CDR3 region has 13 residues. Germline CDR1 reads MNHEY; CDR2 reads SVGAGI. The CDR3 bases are TGTGCCAGTCATCCGAGCTCCTACAATGAGCAGTTCTTC. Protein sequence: CASHPSSYNEQFF.

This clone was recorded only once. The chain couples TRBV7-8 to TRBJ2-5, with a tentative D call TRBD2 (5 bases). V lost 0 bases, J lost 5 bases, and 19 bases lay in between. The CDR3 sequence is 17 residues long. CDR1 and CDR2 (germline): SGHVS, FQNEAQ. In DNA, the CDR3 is TGTGCCAGCAGCTTAGCCCCAGGACTTGCGAGTCCGGAGACCCAGTACTTC. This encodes CASSLAPGLASPETQYF.

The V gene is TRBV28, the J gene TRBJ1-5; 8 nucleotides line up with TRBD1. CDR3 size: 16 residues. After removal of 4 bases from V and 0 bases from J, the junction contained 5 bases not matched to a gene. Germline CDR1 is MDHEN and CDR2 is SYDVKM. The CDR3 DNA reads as TGTGCCAGCAGTTACTTGACAGGGGATAGCAATCAGCCCCAGCATTTT. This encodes CASSYLTGDSNQPQHF.

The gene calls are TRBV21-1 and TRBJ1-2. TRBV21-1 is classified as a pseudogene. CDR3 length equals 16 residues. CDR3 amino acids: CASSKGRRSHRYGYTF. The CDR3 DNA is TGTGCCAGCAGCAAAGGCCGACGCAGTCATCGATATGGCTACACCTTC.

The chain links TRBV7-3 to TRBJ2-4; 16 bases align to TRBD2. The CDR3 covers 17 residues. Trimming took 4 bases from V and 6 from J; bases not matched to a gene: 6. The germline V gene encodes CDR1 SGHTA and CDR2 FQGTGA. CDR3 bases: TGTGCCAGCAGCTCGGGACTAGCGGGAGGGCCGGGAAACATTCAGTACTTC. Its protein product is CASSSGLAGGPGNIQYF. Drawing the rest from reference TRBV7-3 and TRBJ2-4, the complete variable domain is GAGVSQTPSNKVTEKGKYVELRCDPISGHTALYWYRQSLGQGPEFLIYFQGTGAADDSGLPNDRFFAVRPEGSVSTLKIQRTERGDSAVYLCASSSGLAGGPGNIQYFGAGTRLSVL.

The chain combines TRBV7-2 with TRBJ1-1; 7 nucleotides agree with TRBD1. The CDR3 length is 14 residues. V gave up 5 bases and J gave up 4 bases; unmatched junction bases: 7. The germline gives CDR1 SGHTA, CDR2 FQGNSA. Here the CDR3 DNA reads TGTGCCAGCAGCCGGGGGACAGTACGCACTGAAGCTTTCTTT. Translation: CASSRGTVRTEAFF.

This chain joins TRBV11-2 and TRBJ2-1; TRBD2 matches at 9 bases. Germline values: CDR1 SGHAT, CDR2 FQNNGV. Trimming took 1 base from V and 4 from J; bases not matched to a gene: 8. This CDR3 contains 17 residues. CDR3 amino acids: CASSLGPAGGDYNEQFF. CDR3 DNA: TGTGCCAGCAGCTTAGGCCCGGCGGGAGGGGATTACAATGAGCAGTTCTTC.